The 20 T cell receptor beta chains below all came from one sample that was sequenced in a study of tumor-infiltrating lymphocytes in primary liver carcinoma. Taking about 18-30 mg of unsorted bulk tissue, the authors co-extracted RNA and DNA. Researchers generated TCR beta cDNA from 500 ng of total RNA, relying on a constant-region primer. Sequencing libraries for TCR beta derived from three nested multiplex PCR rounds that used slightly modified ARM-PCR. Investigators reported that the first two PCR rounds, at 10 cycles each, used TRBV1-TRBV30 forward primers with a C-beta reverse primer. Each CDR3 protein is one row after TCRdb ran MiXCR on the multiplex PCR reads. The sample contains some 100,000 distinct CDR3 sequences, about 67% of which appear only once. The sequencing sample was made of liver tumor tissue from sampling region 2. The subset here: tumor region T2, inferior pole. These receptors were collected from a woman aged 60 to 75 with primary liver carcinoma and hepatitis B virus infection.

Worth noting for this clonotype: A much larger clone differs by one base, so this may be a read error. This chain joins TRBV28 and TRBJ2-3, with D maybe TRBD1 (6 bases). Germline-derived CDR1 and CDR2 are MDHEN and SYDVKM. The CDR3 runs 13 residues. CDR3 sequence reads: CASRQGHTGTQYF. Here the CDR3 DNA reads TGTGCCAGCAGGCAGGGACACACAGGTACGCAGTATTTT.

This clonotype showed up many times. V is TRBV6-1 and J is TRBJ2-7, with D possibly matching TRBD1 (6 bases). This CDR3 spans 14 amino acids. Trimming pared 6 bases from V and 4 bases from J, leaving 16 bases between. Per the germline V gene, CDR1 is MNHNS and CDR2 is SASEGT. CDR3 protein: CASRMGAGAYEQYF. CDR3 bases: TGTGCCAGCAGGATGGGGGCAGGAGCGTACGAGCAGTACTTC.

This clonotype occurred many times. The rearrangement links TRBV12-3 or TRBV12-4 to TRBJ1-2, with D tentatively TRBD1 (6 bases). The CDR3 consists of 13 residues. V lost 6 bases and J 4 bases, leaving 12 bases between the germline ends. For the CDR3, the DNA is TGTGCCAGCAGCCCGGGGGGGCTCTATGGCTACACCTTC. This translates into CASSPGGLYGYTF.

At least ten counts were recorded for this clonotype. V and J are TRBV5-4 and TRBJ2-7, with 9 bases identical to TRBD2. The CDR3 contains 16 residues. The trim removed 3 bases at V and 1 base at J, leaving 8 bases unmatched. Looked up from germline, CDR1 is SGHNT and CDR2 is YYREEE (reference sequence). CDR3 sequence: CASSSIGGRDSYEQYF. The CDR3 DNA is TGTGCCAGCAGCTCTATCGGCGGGAGGGATTCCTACGAGCAGTACTTC.

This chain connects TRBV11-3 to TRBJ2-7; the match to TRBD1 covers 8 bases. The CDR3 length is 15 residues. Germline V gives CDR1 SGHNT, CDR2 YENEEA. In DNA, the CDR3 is TGTAACAGCAGCCCCGGGGCAGGGGGCAACTACGAGCAGTACTTC. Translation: CNSSPGAGGNYEQYF. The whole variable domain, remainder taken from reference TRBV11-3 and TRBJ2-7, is EAGVVQSPRYKIIEKKQPVAFWCNPISGHNTLYWYLQNLGQGPELLIRYENEEAVDDSQLPKDRFSAERLKGVDSTLKIQPAELGDSAVYLCNSSPGAGGNYEQYFGPGTRLTVT.

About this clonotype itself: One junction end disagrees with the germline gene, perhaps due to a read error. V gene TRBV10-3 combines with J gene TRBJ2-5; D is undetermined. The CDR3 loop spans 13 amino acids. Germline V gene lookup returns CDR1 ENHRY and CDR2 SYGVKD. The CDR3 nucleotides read TGTGCCATCAGGCTGGATGGCCAAGACACCCAGTACTTC. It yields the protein CAIRLDGQDTQYF.

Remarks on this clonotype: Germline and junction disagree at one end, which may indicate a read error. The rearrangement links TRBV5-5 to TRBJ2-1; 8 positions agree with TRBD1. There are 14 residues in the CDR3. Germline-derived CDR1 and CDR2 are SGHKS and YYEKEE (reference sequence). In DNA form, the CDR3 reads TGCGCCAGCAGCCTTGACAGGGGCAGCAATGAGCAGTTCTTC. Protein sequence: CASSLDRGSNEQFF. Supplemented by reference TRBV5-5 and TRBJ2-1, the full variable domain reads DAGVTQSPTHLIKTRGQQVTLRCSPISGHKSVSWYQQVLGQGPQFIFQYYEKEERGRGNFPDRFSARQFPNYSSELNVNALLLGDSALYLCASSLDRGSNEQFFGPGTRLTVL.

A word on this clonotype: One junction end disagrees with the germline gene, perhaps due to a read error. CDR3 sequence reads: CASGRGPNSYNEQLF. For the CDR3, the DNA is TGTGCGAGCGGGCGGGGACCGAATTCCTACAATGAGCAGCTCTTC. This chain links TRBV11-2 with TRBJ2-1; D might be TRBD2 (6 bases). The CDR3 loop spans 15 amino acids. Germline lookup yields CDR1 SGHAT and CDR2 FQNNGV.

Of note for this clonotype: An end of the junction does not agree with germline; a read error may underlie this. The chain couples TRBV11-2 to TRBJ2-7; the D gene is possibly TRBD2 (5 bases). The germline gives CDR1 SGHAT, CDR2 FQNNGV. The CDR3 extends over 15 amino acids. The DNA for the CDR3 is TGTGCCATCAGCTTAGGGCCGGAGGATTCCTACGAGCAGTACTTC. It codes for CAISLGPEDSYEQYF. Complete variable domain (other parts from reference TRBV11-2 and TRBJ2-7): EAGVAQSPRYKIIEKRQSVAFWCNPISGHATLYWYQQILGQGPKLLIQFQNNGVVDDSQLPKDRFSAERLKGVDSTLKIQPAKLEDSAVYLCAISLGPEDSYEQYFGPGTRLTVT.

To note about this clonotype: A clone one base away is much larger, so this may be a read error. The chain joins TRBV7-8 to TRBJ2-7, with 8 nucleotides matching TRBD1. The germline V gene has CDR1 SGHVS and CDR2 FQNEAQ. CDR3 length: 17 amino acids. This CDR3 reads CASSLIHQGAMVNEQCF. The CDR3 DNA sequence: TGTGCCAGCAGCTTGATCCACCAGGGGGCAATGGTCAACGAGCAGTGCTTC.

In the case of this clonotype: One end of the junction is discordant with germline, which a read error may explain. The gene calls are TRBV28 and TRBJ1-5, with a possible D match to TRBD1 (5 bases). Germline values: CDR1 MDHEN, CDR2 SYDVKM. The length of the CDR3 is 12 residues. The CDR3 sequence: CGSSSMGPIWHF. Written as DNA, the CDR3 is TGTGGCAGCAGTTCCATGGGACCCATCTGGCATTTT.

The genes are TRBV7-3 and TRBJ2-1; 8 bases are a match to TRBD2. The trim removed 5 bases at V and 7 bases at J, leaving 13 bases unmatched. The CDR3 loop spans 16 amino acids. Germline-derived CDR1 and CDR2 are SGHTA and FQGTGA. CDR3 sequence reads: CASSPNSGNGFNEQFF. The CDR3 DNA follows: TGTGCCAGCAGCCCGAATAGCGGGAACGGATTTAATGAGCAGTTCTTC.

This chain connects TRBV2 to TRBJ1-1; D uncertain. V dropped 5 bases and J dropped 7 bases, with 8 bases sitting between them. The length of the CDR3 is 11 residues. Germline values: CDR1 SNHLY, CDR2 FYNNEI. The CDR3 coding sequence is TGTGCCAGCAGTCTACAAAATGAAGCTTTCTTT. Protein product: CASSLQNEAFF.

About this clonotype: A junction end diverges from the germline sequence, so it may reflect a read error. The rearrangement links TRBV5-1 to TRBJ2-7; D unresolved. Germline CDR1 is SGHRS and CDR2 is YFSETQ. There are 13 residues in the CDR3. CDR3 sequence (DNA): TGCGCCAGCAACTTGGCGGCTTCCTACGAGCAGTACTTC. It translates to CASNLAASYEQYF.

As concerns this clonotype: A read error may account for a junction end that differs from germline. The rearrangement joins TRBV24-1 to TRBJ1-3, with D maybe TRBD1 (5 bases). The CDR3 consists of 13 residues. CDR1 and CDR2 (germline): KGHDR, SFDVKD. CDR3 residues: CATIGTSRNTIYF. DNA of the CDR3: TGTGCCACCATCGGGACCTCTAGAAACACCATATATTTT.

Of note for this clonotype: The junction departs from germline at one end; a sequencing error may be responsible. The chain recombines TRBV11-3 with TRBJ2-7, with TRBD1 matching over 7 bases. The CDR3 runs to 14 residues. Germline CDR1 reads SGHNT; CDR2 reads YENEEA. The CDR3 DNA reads TGTGCCAACAGCACAGGGGCAAACTCCTACGAGCAATACTTC. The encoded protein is CANSTGANSYEQYF.

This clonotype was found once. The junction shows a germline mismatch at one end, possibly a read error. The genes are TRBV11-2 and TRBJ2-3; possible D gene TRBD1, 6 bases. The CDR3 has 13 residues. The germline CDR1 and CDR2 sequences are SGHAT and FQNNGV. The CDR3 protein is CASGKDRADTLYF. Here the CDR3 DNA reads TGTGCCAGCGGTAAGGACAGAGCGGATACGCTGTATTTT. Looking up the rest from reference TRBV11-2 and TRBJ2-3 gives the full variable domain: EAGVAQSPRYKIIEKRQSVAFWCNPISGHATLYWYQQILGQGPKLLIQFQNNGVVDDSQLPKDRFSAERLKGVDSTLKIQPAKLEDSAVYLCASGKDRADTLYFGPGTRLTVL.

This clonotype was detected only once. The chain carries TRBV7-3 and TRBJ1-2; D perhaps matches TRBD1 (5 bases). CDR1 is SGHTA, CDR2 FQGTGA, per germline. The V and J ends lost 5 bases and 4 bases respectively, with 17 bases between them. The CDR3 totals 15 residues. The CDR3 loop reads CASSPFGTGAYGYTF. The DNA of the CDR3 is TGTGCCAGCAGCCCATTCGGGACCGGCGCCTATGGCTACACCTTC.

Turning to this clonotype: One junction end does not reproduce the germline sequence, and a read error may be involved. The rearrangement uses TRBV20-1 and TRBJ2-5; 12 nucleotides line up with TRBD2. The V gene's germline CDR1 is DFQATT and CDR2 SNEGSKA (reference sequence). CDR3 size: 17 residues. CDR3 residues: CSARDQTSGSIVDAQYF. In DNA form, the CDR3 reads TGTAGTGCTAGAGACCAGACTAGCGGGAGCATTGTAGATGCCCAGTACTTC.

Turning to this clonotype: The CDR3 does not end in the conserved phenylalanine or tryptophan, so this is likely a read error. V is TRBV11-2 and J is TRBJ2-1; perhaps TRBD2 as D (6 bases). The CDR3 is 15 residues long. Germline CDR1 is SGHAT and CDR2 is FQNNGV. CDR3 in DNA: TGTACCAGCAGCTTGCGGAGGGACTCCTACAATGAGCAGTTCTCC. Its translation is CTSSLRRDSYNEQFS.